The 14 T cell receptor beta chains below all came from one sample that was sequenced in a study of blood T cells in healthy people across ages. Primers used in a second PCR of about 7 to 12 cycles were a sample-barcoded 5' primer and a J-beta primer mix. Using its own MiXCR run on the 5' RACE reads, TCRdb lists one record per CDR3 protein. The table shows some 1.5 million distinct CDR3 sequences, with about 30% occurring only once. The sequencing input was blood. The receptors stem from a young woman in good health.

This clonotype was seen just once. The chain employs TRBV2 and TRBJ2-2, with 7 bases identical to TRBD1. CDR1 SNHLY and CDR2 FYNNEI come from the germline V gene. This CDR3 spans 16 amino acids. Trimming removed 10 bases from V and 1 base from J; junction bases left unmatched: 12. CDR3 residues: CATKTGSYLNTGELFF. As DNA, the CDR3 is TGTGCCACAAAGACAGGGTCCTACCTGAACACCGGGGAGCTGTTTTTT.

This clonotype was seen a handful of times. The gene calls are TRBV7-9 and TRBJ2-7; TRBD1 matches at 7 bases. V lost 6 bases and J lost 4; bases outside the gene matches: 12. The CDR3 loop spans 15 amino acids. The germline V gene has CDR1 SEHNR and CDR2 FQNEAQ (reference sequence). Written as DNA, the CDR3 is TGTGCCAGCAGACTGGATTCGACAGGGCAGTACGAGCAGTACTTC. Amino acids: CASRLDSTGQYEQYF.

This clonotype was counted a few times. As DNA, the CDR3 is TGTGCCAGCAGCACCCAGGGACTAGCGGGGTACGAGCAGTACTTC. Its translation is CASSTQGLAGYEQYF. The chain has TRBV7-2 and TRBJ2-7; TRBD2 matches at 13 bases. The germline gives CDR1 SGHTA, CDR2 FQGNSA. V lost 5 bases to trimming and J lost 4 bases; unmatched junction nucleotides: 5. The CDR3 runs 15 residues.

This clonotype was recorded at least ten times. The V call is TRBV11-2, the J call TRBJ2-4, with D possibly matching TRBD1 (6 bases). V lost 5 bases and J lost 7, with 9 bases in between. CDR1 SGHAT and CDR2 FQNNGV come from the germline V gene. The CDR3 totals 12 residues. The CDR3 DNA reads as TGTGCCAGCAGCCAAGACAGGAACATTCAGTACTTC. The encoded protein is CASSQDRNIQYF.

Worth noting for this clonotype: This may come from a read error, since a much larger clone is one base off. The rearrangement uses TRBV20-1 and TRBJ2-1; no reliable D call. Trimming stripped 1 base from V and 0 bases from J, with 10 bases between. Germline loops: CDR1 DFQATT, CDR2 SNEGSKA (reference sequence). This CDR3 is 15 amino acids long. The CDR3 here is CSARAGFSSYNEQFF. The CDR3 bases are TGCAGTGCTAGAGCCGGATTTAGCTCCTACAATGAGCAGTTCTTC.

Notes on this clonotype: This may arise from a read error, as a much more abundant clone is one base away. The chain couples TRBV29-1 to TRBJ2-1; 9 bases are shared with TRBD2. This CDR3 region has 15 residues. CDR1 SQVTM and CDR2 ANQGSEA come from the germline V gene. The V and J ends lost 6 bases and 5 bases, in that order; junction bases with no gene match: 11. CDR3 bases: TGCAGCGTCGAAAGAGCGGGAGGCGCACACAATGAGCAGTTCTTC. This translates into CSVERAGGAHNEQFF.

This clonotype was counted only a few times. This sequence joins TRBV5-1 and TRBJ2-7, with D perhaps matching TRBD1 or TRBD2 (5 bases each). CDR1 is SGHRS, CDR2 YFSETQ, per germline. This CDR3 spans 16 amino acids. Trimming cost V 0 bases and J 3 bases, with 16 bases left between them. The chain's CDR3 is CASSLDSGPKIYEQYF. CDR3 coding DNA: TGCGCCAGCAGCTTGGATTCGGGACCGAAGATCTACGAGCAGTACTTC. Complete variable domain (other parts from reference TRBV5-1 and TRBJ2-7): KAGVTQTPRYLIKTRGQQVTLSCSPISGHRSVSWYQQTPGQGLQFLFEYFSETQRNKGNFPGRFSGRQFSNSRSEMNVSTLELGDSALYLCASSLDSGPKIYEQYFGPGTRLTVT.

The V call is TRBV7-9, the J call TRBJ1-2, with D perhaps matching TRBD1 (6 bases). The germline V and J ends were trimmed by 5 bases and 6 bases, with 22 bases remaining between them. The CDR3 runs 16 residues. Germline CDR1 and CDR2: SEHNR and FQNEAQ (reference sequence). CDR3 nucleotide sequence: TGTGCCAGCAGCCGCGGGGGGGCGGGGATGTACCATGGCTACACCTTC. Translating it yields CASSRGGAGMYHGYTF.

The chain is built from TRBV20-1 and TRBJ1-2, with TRBD1 identical over 11 bases. From germline, CDR1 is DFQATT and CDR2 SNEGSKA (reference sequence). V lost 4 bases, J lost 8 bases, and 12 bases stayed unmatched. The CDR3 totals 15 residues. CDR3 DNA: TGCAGTGCTATCGACGGACAGGGGGCCTTGCGCGGCTACACCTTC. It encodes CSAIDGQGALRGYTF.

The chain links TRBV3-1 to TRBJ2-3; 14 nucleotides agree with TRBD2. The trim removed 4 bases at V and 3 bases at J, leaving 6 bases unmatched. CDR1 is LGHDT and CDR2 is YNNKEL in the germline V gene (reference sequence). The CDR3 sequence is 17 residues long. This chain's CDR3 is CASSPLRTSGRTDTQYF. The CDR3 DNA reads TGTGCCAGCAGCCCCCTACGGACTAGCGGGAGGACAGATACGCAGTATTTT.

V usage is TRBV4-2 and J usage is TRBJ2-1; D may match TRBD1 or TRBD2 (5 bases each). The V gene lost 0 bases and the J gene lost 3 bases, with 15 bases spanning the gap. This CDR3 is 17 amino acids long. CDR1 and CDR2 (germline): LGHNA, YNFKEQ. Here the CDR3 reads CASSQDKSLGDYNEQFF. The CDR3 nucleotides read TGTGCCAGCAGCCAAGACAAAAGCTTGGGGGACTACAATGAGCAGTTCTTC.

This clonotype was found a few times. A read error may account for a junction end that differs from germline. J is TRBJ1-1 and V is TRBV28, with D hard to call. CDR1 and CDR2 (germline): MDHEN, SYDVKM. The CDR3 spans 11 residues. CDR3 nucleotides: TGTGCCTGCAGGTCTTCGACTGAAGCTTTCTTT. This sequence encodes CACRSSTEAFF.

V is TRBV20-1 and J is TRBJ2-1, with D hard to call. V was clipped by 5 bases and J by 2 bases, with 13 bases between them. CDR3 length: 14 amino acids. Germline V gives CDR1 DFQATT, CDR2 SNEGSKA (reference sequence). CDR3 DNA: TGCAGTGCTGGGGTCCTGACCCCCTACAATGAGCAGTTCTTC. This translates into CSAGVLTPYNEQFF.

The chain combines TRBV19 with TRBJ2-1; 8 bases map to TRBD2. The germline CDR1 and CDR2 sequences are LNHDA and SQIVND (reference sequence). The CDR3 covers 14 residues. V shed 10 bases, J shed 0 bases, and the junction held 5 bases outside the gene matches. CDR3 region: CATNSGTSYNEQFF. The CDR3 nucleotides are TGTGCCACTAATAGCGGGACCTCCTACAATGAGCAGTTCTTC.